The 31 T cell receptor beta chains reported below all come from one sample, sequenced in a study of neoadjuvant nivolumab and ipilimumab in lung cancer. Clones were read by immunoSEQ multiplex PCR, and TCRdb kept only the in-frame ones, dropping some. The sample holds 3,800 or so clones, roughly 75% seen once. The input for sequencing was peripheral blood, taken after neoadjuvant nivolumab, alone or with ipilimumab, at or shortly before surgery. Receptors were obtained from an adult with non-small cell lung cancer.

This clone was seen a single time. J is TRBJ2-7 and V is TRBV6-1, with 12 bases identical to TRBD2. This CDR3 is 17 amino acids long. Looked up from germline, CDR1 is MNHNS and CDR2 is SASEGT. The J segment lost 4 bases and the V segment lost 0 bases, leaving 7 bases of the junction unmatched. CDR3 in amino acids: CASSEARGLAGVYEQYF. In DNA, the CDR3 is TGTGCCAGCAGTGAAGCGAGGGGACTAGCGGGTGTATACGAGCAGTACTTC.

The chain couples TRBV4-3 to TRBJ1-3; TRBD1 is a possible D gene (5 bases). The CDR3 extends over 17 amino acids. The germline V and J ends were trimmed by 0 bases and 0 bases, with 12 bases remaining between them. Germline V gene lookup returns CDR1 LGHNA and CDR2 YSLEER. Written as DNA, the CDR3 is TGCGCCAGCAGCCAAGAGTGGAGGGGAAGCTCTGGAAACACCATATATTTT. As protein: CASSQEWRGSSGNTIYF.

The rearrangement uses TRBV5-6 and TRBJ1-5, with unresolved D. This CDR3 is 12 amino acids long. Deletions cut 4 bases from V and 4 bases from J, with 6 bases between. CDR1 is SGHDT, CDR2 YYEEEE, per germline. CDR3 in DNA: TGTGCCAGCAGCCGATATAATCAGCCCCAGCATTTT. Protein sequence: CASSRYNQPQHF. Full variable domain (remainder filled in from reference TRBV5-6 and TRBJ1-5): DAGVTQSPTHLIKTRGQQVTLRCSPKSGHDTVSWYQQALGQGPQFIFQYYEEEERQRGNFPDRFSGHQFPNYSSELNVNALLLGDSALYLCASSRYNQPQHFGDGTRLSIL.

The rearrangement links TRBV4-3 to TRBJ1-2; 9 nucleotides line up with TRBD1. Germline CDR1 and CDR2: LGHNA and YSLEER. J lost 6 bases, V lost 1 base, and 6 bases had no gene match. The CDR3 sequence is 15 residues long. The DNA for the CDR3 is TGCGCCAGCAGCCAAGCCGGGACAGGGTCGAATGGCTACACCTTC. Protein sequence: CASSQAGTGSNGYTF.

This chain uses TRBV5-4 with TRBJ2-3; weak D call: TRBD2 (6 bases). The length of the CDR3 is 13 residues. V was clipped by 7 bases and J by 1 base, with 10 bases between them. The V gene's germline CDR1 is SGHNT and CDR2 YYREEE (reference sequence). The CDR3 DNA reads TGTGCCAGCCACCCGGGGGGCACAGATACGCAGTATTTT. Protein product: CASHPGGTDTQYF. Based on the CDR3 plus reference TRBV5-4 and TRBJ2-3, the full variable domain is ETGVTQSPTHLIKTRGQQVTLRCSSQSGHNTVSWYQQALGQGPQFIFQYYREEENGRGNFPPRFSGLQFPNYSSELNVNALELDDSALYLCASHPGGTDTQYFGPGTRLTVL.

The genes are TRBV5-1 and TRBJ2-2; D possibly corresponds to TRBD2 (6 bases). CDR3 length: 14 residues. CDR1 SGHRS and CDR2 YFSETQ come from the germline V gene. Trimming took off 4 bases at V and 2 bases at J, with 9 bases between the two ends. In nucleotides, the CDR3 is TGCGCCAGCAGCCCGACTAGTAACACCGGGGAGCTGTTTTTT. Amino acids: CASSPTSNTGELFF.

This chain connects TRBV5-5 to TRBJ1-4; 10 positions match TRBD1. The CDR3 is made up of 17 amino acids. CDR1 is SGHKS, CDR2 YYEKEE, per germline (reference sequence). J was trimmed by 4 bases and V by 4 bases; bases with no gene match: 10. The CDR3 DNA reads as TGTGCCAGCAGCCCCGGACAGGGGGAGAACCGTAATGAAAAACTGTTTTTT. This translates into CASSPGQGENRNEKLFF.

The genes are TRBV7-4 and TRBJ2-7; D tentatively reads TRBD1 or TRBD2 (6 bases each). Germline V lookup: CDR1 SGHVT, CDR2 SQSDAQ. Deletions cut 6 bases from V and 2 bases from J, with 20 bases between. CDR3 size: 16 residues. The CDR3 bases are TGTGCCAGCAGTCCAACACAGGGAGGAGGGGCCTACGAGCAGTACTTC. It translates to CASSPTQGGGAYEQYF. The whole variable domain, remainder taken from reference TRBV7-4 and TRBJ2-7, is GAGVSQSPRYKVAKRGRDVALRCDSISGHVTLYWYRQTLGQGSEVLTYSQSDAQRDKSGRPSGRFSAERPERSVSTLKIQRTEQGDSAVYLCASSPTQGGGAYEQYFGPGTRLTVT.

The V call is TRBV5-1, the J call TRBJ1-4; 7 nucleotides align to TRBD1. There are 16 residues in the CDR3. Germline CDR1 reads SGHRS; CDR2 reads YFSETQ. J was trimmed by 7 bases and V by 1 base; bases with no gene match: 10. CDR3 protein: CASSLRDSGRGEKLFF. The DNA of the CDR3 is TGCGCCAGCAGCTTGAGGGACAGTGGTCGGGGTGAAAAACTGTTTTTT. The full variable domain, in which reference TRBV5-1 and TRBJ1-4 provide the parts outside the CDR3, is KAGVTQTPRYLIKTRGQQVTLSCSPISGHRSVSWYQQTPGQGLQFLFEYFSETQRNKGNFPGRFSGRQFSNSRSEMNVSTLELGDSALYLCASSLRDSGRGEKLFFGSGTQLSVL.

This sequence joins TRBV11-2 and TRBJ2-7, with a weak D call TRBD1 (6 bases). This CDR3 has 14 residues. With 4 bases removed from V and 5 bases from J, the gap between germline ends came to 15 bases. Looked up from germline, CDR1 is SGHAT and CDR2 is FQNNGV. CDR3 nucleotides: TGTGCCAGCAGCTCAGGGGCCCGGGGACACGAGCAGTACTTC. Protein: CASSSGARGHEQYF.

The chain recombines TRBV7-2 with TRBJ1-5; D might be TRBD1 (6 bases). Germline CDR1 SGHTA, CDR2 FQGNSA. CDR3 length equals 16 residues. The V end lost 5 bases, the J end lost 6 bases, and 20 bases lay between the germline ends. The CDR3 loop is CASSAARGGGGQPQHF. Written as DNA, the CDR3 is TGTGCCAGCAGCGCCGCGAGGGGGGGAGGGGGTCAGCCCCAGCATTTT.

The chain has TRBV19 and TRBJ1-1; D possibly corresponds to TRBD1 (6 bases). Per the germline V gene, CDR1 is LNHDA and CDR2 is SQIVND (reference sequence). This CDR3 is built from 14 residues. Trimming stripped 1 base from V and 11 bases from J, with 17 bases between. The CDR3 DNA follows: TGTGCCAGTAGTATAGCCGGGGGCCGCACTCTGGCTTTCTTT. Translation gives CASSIAGGRTLAFF. Full variable domain (remainder filled in from reference TRBV19 and TRBJ1-1): DGGITQSPKYLFRKEGQNVTLSCEQNLNHDAMYWYRQDPGQGLRLIYYSQIVNDFQKGDIAEGYSVSREKKESFPLTVTSAQKNPTAFYLCASSIAGGRTLAFFGQGTRLTVV.

V and J are TRBV18 and TRBJ1-5, with D perhaps matching TRBD1 (5 bases). Looked up from germline, CDR1 is KGHSH and CDR2 is LQKENI. V gave up 5 bases and J gave up 1 base, with 15 bases separating them. The CDR3 loop spans 16 amino acids. The CDR3 nucleotides are TGTGCCAGCTCATGGCAGGGCCCAGGGAGCAATCAGCCCCAGCATTTT. It codes for CASSWQGPGSNQPQHF.

This clone was recorded a few times. CDR3 DNA sequence: TGTGCCAGCAGCGGAAGGACTAGCGCAGATACGCAGTATTTT. Its translation: CASSGRTSADTQYF. The chain joins TRBV7-2 to TRBJ2-3, with TRBD2 matching over 9 bases. The germline V gene has CDR1 SGHTA and CDR2 FQGNSA. The CDR3 sequence is 14 residues long. V was pared by 5 bases and J by 4 bases, with 4 bases of the junction left unmatched.

The rearrangement links TRBV5-1 to TRBJ2-1; a possible D gene is TRBD2 (6 bases). The ends were cut back, 4 bases at V and 0 bases at J, with 14 bases in the middle. Germline loops: CDR1 SGHRS, CDR2 YFSETQ. The CDR3 runs to 16 residues. The CDR3 spells CASSTSVGGSYNEQFF. CDR3 bases: TGCGCCAGCAGCACCTCCGTGGGAGGCTCCTACAATGAGCAGTTCTTC.

This chain connects TRBV7-6 to TRBJ2-2; TRBD1 is a possible D gene (8 bases). The CDR3 totals 16 residues. The V gene lost 5 bases and the J gene lost 8 bases, with 21 bases spanning the gap. CDR1 and CDR2 from the germline V gene are SGHVS and FNYEAQ. The CDR3 coding sequence is TGTGCCAGCAGCCCACGGGGGGCAGGGGGCAAGGGGGAGCTGTTTTTT. Translated: CASSPRGAGGKGELFF.

The chain carries TRBV7-2 and TRBJ1-5; D ambiguous. The CDR3 is made up of 13 amino acids. Trimming left V 5 bases short and J 7 bases short, with 12 bases between. Germline assignment: CDR1 SGHTA and CDR2 FQGNSA. The CDR3 nucleotides read TGTGCCAGCAGCGCCCGGGAGGGACAGCCCCAGCATTTT. Encoded protein: CASSAREGQPQHF.

This clone was counted only a few times. V and J are TRBV7-8 and TRBJ1-1; D gene uncertain. CDR1 is SGHVS and CDR2 is FQNEAQ in the germline V gene. Trimming removed 1 base at V and 1 base at J, with 7 bases between. This CDR3 is 14 amino acids long. The CDR3 loop reads CASSLVRENTEAFF. The CDR3 region has the DNA TGTGCCAGCAGCTTAGTTCGAGAGAACACTGAAGCTTTCTTT.

The gene calls are TRBV28 and TRBJ1-2, with 9 nucleotides matching TRBD1. This CDR3 spans 14 amino acids. The V gene end was trimmed by 5 bases and the J gene end by 6 bases; junction bases not matched to a gene: 7. Germline CDR1 MDHEN, CDR2 SYDVKM. The CDR3 nucleotides are TGTGCCAGCAGTGGGCCGGGACAGGGAGATGGCTACACCTTC. Residues: CASSGPGQGDGYTF.

The V call is TRBV6-1, the J call TRBJ1-5; a weak D match, TRBD1 (5 bases). Germline V gives CDR1 MNHNS, CDR2 SASEGT. The CDR3 has 17 residues. The V end was cut by 4 bases, the J end by 2 bases, with 18 bases between. CDR3 DNA sequence: TGTGCCAGCAGTGCGAGGGACCCCGCGTATGGCAATCAGCCCCAGCATTTT. Translated, it gives CASSARDPAYGNQPQHF.

In this sample, this clone turned up a few times. The junction departs from germline at one end; a sequencing error may be responsible. CDR3 in DNA: TGTGCCGGGAGACAGGGGGCCTACGAGCAGTACTTC. Translation gives CAGRQGAYEQYF. The genes are TRBV30 and TRBJ2-7, with 9 bases lining up with TRBD1. This CDR3 spans 12 amino acids. CDR1 GTSNPN and CDR2 SVGIG come from the germline V gene (reference sequence).

This clone was seen a handful of times. J is TRBJ2-1 and V is TRBV7-3, with 9 positions matching TRBD2. CDR3 length: 15 amino acids. Losses at the gene ends were 5 bases for V and 3 bases for J; bases not matched to a gene: 5. Per germline, CDR1 SGHTA and CDR2 FQGTGA. Written as DNA, the CDR3 is TGTGCCAGCAGCATCCTAGCGGGGAGCTACAATGAGCAGTTCTTC. Amino acid sequence: CASSILAGSYNEQFF.

The genes are TRBV27 and TRBJ2-2; no firm D call. Trimming stripped 0 bases from V and 7 bases from J, with 12 bases between. Germline lookup yields CDR1 MNHEY and CDR2 SMNVEV (reference sequence). The CDR3 sequence is 15 residues long. Here the CDR3 reads CASSLSGRRVGELFF. The CDR3 region has the DNA TGTGCCAGCAGTTTATCCGGACGACGGGTCGGGGAGCTGTTTTTT.

The chain joins TRBV6-1 to TRBJ1-2, with 8 bases aligning to TRBD1. CDR3 length equals 15 residues. The V segment lost 0 bases and the J segment 7 bases; nucleotides outside the gene matches: 7. CDR1 and CDR2 from the germline V gene are MNHNS and SASEGT. The CDR3 region is CASSEAATGARGYTF. The CDR3 coding sequence is TGTGCCAGCAGTGAAGCGGCGACAGGGGCTCGTGGCTACACCTTC.

This chain connects TRBV5-8 to TRBJ1-2; 7 nucleotides align to TRBD1. Losses at the gene ends were 1 base for V and 5 bases for J; bases not matched to a gene: 11. This CDR3 contains 16 residues. Germline values: CDR1 SGHTS, CDR2 YDEGEE. This chain's CDR3 is CASSLSQGEGGYGYTF. DNA for the CDR3: TGTGCCAGCAGCTTGAGTCAGGGGGAAGGAGGGTATGGCTACACCTTC.

The chain uses TRBV19 and TRBJ2-4; TRBD2 aligns across 11 bases. V trimming: 5 bases; J trimming: 0 bases; junction bases outside the gene matches: 9. Per germline, CDR1 LNHDA and CDR2 SQIVND (reference sequence). The CDR3 contains 18 residues. The CDR3 nucleotides are TGTGCCAGTAGTCCTACTAGCGGGAGCCTGGGAGCCAAAAACATTCAGTACTTC. Translated: CASSPTSGSLGAKNIQYF.

CDR3 protein: CASSQNRDTLYF. CDR3 coding DNA: TGTGCCAGCAGCCAAAATCGGGACACGTTATATTTT. The chain has TRBV16 and TRBJ2-3; tentatively, D is TRBD1 (6 bases). From germline, CDR1 is KGHSY and CDR2 FQNENV. This CDR3 is 12 amino acids long. V was cut by 2 bases and J by 15 bases, with 15 bases left in between.

This clone occurred a few times. The V call is TRBV28, the J call TRBJ2-3, with 7 nucleotides matching TRBD2. This CDR3 is built from 13 residues. The V gene end was trimmed by 6 bases and the J gene end by 6 bases; junction bases not matched to a gene: 6. Germline V lookup: CDR1 MDHEN, CDR2 SYDVKM. The CDR3 here is CASSGLGDDTQYF. Written as DNA, the CDR3 is TGTGCCAGCAGCGGACTAGGCGACGATACGCAGTATTTT.

The chain links TRBV4-2 to TRBJ2-3; D not resolved. This CDR3 spans 15 amino acids. V was pared by 1 base and J by 0 bases, with 8 bases between. The germline gives CDR1 LGHNA, CDR2 YNFKEQ. Here the CDR3 DNA reads TGTGCCAGCAGCCAAGGGTCCCCCAGCACAGATACGCAGTATTTT. This sequence encodes CASSQGSPSTDTQYF.

This clone was seen once. The rearrangement links TRBV7-9 to TRBJ2-2; D unresolved. V was cut by 1 base and J by 5 bases, with 17 bases left in between. Germline V gene lookup returns CDR1 SEHNR and CDR2 FQNEAQ (reference sequence). This CDR3 has 17 residues. This CDR3 reads CASSLELGQSGTGELFF. The CDR3 bases are TGTGCCAGCAGCTTAGAGTTAGGCCAGAGTGGGACCGGGGAGCTGTTTTTT.

The chain joins TRBV7-9 to TRBJ1-2; 8 bases map to TRBD1. The CDR3 sequence is 15 residues long. In germline, CDR1 is SEHNR, CDR2 FQNEAQ (reference sequence). After removal of 5 bases from V and 6 bases from J, the junction contained 11 bases not matched to a gene. CDR3 sequence: CASSRVQGAVDGYTF. The CDR3 DNA reads TGTGCCAGCAGCAGAGTCCAGGGGGCGGTAGATGGCTACACCTTC.